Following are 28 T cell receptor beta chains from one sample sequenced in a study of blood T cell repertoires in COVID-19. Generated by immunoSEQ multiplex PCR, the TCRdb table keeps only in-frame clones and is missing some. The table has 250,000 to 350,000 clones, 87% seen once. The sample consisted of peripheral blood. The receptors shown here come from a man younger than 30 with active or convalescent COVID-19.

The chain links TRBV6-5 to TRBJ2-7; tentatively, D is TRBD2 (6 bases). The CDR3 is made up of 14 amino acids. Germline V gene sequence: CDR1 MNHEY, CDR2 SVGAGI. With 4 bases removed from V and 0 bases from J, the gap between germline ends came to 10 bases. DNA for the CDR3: TGTGCCAGCAGTTGGGACTCCGGCTCCTACGAGCAGTACTTC. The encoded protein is CASSWDSGSYEQYF.

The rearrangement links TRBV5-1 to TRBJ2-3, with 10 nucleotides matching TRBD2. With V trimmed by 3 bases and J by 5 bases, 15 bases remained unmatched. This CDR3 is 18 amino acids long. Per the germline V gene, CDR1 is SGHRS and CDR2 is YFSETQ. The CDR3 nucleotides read TGCGCCAGCAGCTCGGTCCCCATCAGCGGGGGGGTTCAAGATACGCAGTATTTT. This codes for CASSSVPISGGVQDTQYF.

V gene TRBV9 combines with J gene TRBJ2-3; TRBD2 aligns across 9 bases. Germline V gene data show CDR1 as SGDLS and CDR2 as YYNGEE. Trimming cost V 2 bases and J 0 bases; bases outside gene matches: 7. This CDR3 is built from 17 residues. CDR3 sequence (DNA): TGTGCCAGCAGCGTCGATCTAGCGGGAATAAGCACAGATACGCAGTATTTT. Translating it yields CASSVDLAGISTDTQYF.

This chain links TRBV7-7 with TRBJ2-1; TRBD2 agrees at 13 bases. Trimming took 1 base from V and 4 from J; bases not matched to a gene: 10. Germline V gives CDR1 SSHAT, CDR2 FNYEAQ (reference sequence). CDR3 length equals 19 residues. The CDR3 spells CASSLGTSGRAEGYNEQFF. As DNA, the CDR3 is TGTGCCAGCAGCTTAGGTACTAGCGGGAGGGCCGAGGGTTACAATGAGCAGTTCTTC. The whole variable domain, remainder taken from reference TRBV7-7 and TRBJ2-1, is GAGVSQSPRYKVTKRGQDVTLRCDPISSHATLYWYQQALGQGPEFLTYFNYEAQPDKSGLPSDRFSAERPEGSISTLTIQRTEQRDSAMYRCASSLGTSGRAEGYNEQFFGPGTRLTVL.

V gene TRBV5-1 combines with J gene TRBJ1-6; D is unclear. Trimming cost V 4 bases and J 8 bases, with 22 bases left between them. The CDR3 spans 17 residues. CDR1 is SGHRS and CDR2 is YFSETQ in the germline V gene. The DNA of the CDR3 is TGCGCCAGCAGCGACCGACGGAGCGACCTAATGGATTCACCCCTCCACTTT. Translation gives CASSDRRSDLMDSPLHF.

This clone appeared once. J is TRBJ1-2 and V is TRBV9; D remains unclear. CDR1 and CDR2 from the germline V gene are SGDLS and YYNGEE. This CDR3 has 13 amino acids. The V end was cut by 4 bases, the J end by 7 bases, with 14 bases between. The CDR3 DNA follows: TGTGCCAGCAGCCCTACGTCGGCGGGTGGCTACACCTTC. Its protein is CASSPTSAGGYTF.

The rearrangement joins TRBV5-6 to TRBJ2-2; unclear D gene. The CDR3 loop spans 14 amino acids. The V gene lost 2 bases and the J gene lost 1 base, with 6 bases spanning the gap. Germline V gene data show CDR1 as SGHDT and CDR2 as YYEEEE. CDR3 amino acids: CASSLYGNTGELFF. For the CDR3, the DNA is TGTGCCAGCAGCTTATACGGGAACACCGGGGAGCTGTTTTTT.

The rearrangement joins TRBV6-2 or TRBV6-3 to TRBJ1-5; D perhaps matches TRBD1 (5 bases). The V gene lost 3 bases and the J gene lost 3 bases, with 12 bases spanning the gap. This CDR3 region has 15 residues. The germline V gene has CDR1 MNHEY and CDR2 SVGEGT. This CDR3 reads CASSYGAGNNQPQHF. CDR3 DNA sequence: TGTGCCAGCAGTTATGGTGCAGGGAACAATCAGCCCCAGCATTTT.

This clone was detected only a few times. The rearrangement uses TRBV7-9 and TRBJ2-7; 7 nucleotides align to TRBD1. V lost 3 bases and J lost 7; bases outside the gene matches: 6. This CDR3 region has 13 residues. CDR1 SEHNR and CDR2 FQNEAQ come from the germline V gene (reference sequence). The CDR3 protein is CASSFGTATEQYF. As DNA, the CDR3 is TGTGCCAGCAGCTTCGGGACAGCTACGGAGCAGTACTTC.

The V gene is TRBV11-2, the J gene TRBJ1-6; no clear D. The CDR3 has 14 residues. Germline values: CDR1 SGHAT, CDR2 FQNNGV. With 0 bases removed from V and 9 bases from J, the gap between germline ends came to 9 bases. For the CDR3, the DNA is TGTGCCAGCAGCTTAGACGGGAGGAGTTCACCCCTCCACTTT. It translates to CASSLDGRSSPLHF.

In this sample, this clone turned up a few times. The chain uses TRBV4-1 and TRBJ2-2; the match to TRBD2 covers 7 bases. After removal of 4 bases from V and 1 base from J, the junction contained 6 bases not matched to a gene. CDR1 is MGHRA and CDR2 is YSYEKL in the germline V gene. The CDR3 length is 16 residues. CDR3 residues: CASSPWSGENTGELFF. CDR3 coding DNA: TGCGCCAGCAGCCCTTGGAGCGGGGAGAACACCGGGGAGCTGTTTTTT.

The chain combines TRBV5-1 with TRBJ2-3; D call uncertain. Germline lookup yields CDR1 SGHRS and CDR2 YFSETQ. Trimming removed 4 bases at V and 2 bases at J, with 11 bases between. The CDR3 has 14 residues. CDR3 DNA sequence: TGCGCCAGCAGCGTGGGCACTAACACAGATACGCAGTATTTT. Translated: CASSVGTNTDTQYF.

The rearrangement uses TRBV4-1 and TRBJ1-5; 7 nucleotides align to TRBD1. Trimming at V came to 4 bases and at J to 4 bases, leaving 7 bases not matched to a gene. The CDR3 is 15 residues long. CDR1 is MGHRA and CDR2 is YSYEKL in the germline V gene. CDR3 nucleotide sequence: TGCGCCAGCAGCCGGACGACAGGGCGGAATCAGCCCCAGCATTTT. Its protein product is CASSRTTGRNQPQHF.

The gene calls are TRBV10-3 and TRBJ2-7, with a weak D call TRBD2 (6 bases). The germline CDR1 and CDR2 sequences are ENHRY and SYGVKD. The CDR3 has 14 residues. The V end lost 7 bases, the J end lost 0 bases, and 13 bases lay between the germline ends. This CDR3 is CAINSAGSSYEQYF. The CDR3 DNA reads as TGTGCCATCAATAGCGCGGGAAGCTCCTACGAGCAGTACTTC.

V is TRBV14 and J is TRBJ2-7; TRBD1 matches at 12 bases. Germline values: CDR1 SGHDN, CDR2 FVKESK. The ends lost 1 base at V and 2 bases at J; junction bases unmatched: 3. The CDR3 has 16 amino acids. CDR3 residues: CASSQVGTGGPYEQYF. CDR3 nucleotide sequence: TGTGCCAGCAGCCAAGTTGGGACAGGGGGCCCCTACGAGCAGTACTTC. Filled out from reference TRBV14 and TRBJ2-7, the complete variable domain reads EAGVTQFPSHSVIEKGQTVTLRCDPISGHDNLYWYRRVMGKEIKFLLHFVKESKQDESGMPNNRFLAERTGGTYSTLKVQPAELEDSGVYFCASSQVGTGGPYEQYFGPGTRLTVT.

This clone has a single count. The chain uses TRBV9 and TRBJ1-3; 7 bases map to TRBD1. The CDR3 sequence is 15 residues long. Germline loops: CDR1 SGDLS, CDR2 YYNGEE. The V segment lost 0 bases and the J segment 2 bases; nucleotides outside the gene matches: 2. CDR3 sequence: CASSVGGTAGNTIYF. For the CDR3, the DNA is TGTGCCAGCAGCGTAGGGGGGACAGCTGGAAACACCATATATTTT.

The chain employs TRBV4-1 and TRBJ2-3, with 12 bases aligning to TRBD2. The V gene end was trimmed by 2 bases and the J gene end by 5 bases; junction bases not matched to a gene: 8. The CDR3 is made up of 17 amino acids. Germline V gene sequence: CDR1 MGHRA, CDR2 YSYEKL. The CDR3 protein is CASSQWPGTSGRDTQYF. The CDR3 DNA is TGCGCCAGCAGCCAATGGCCCGGGACTAGCGGGCGAGATACGCAGTATTTT.

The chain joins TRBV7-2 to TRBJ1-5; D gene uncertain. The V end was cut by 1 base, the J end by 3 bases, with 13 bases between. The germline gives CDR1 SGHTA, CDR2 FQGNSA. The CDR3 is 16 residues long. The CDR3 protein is CASSLESGLYNQPQHF. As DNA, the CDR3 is TGTGCCAGCAGCTTAGAGTCCGGACTGTACAATCAGCCCCAGCATTTT.

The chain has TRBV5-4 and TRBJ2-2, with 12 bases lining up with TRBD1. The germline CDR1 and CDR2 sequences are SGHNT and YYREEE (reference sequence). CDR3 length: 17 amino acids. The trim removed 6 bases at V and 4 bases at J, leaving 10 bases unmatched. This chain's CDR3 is CASTGAGQGAITGELFF. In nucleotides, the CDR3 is TGTGCCAGCACTGGGGCGGGACAGGGGGCGATCACCGGGGAGCTGTTTTTT.

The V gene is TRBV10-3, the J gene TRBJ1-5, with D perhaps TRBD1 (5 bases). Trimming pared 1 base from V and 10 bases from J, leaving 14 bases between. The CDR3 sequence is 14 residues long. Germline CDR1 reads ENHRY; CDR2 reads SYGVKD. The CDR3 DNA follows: TGTGCCATCAGTGAGTACCTGGACACAAGTCCCCAGCATTTT. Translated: CAISEYLDTSPQHF.

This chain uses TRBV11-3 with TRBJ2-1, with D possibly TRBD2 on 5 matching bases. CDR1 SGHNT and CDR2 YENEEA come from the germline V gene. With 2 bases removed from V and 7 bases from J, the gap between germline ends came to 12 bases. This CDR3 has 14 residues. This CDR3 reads CASSLIGEVNEQFF. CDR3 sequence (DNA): TGTGCCAGCAGCTTAATCGGGGAAGTAAATGAGCAGTTCTTC. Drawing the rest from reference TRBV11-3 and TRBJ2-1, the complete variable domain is EAGVVQSPRYKIIEKKQPVAFWCNPISGHNTLYWYLQNLGQGPELLIRYENEEAVDDSQLPKDRFSAERLKGVDSTLKIQPAELGDSAVYLCASSLIGEVNEQFFGPGTRLTVL.

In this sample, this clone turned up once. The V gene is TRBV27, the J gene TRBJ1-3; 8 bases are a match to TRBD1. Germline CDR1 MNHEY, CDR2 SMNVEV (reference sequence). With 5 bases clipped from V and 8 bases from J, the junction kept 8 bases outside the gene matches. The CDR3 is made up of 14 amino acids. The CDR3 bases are TGTGCCAGCAGTCCACGGACAGGGAGGGACACCATATATTTT. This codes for CASSPRTGRDTIYF.

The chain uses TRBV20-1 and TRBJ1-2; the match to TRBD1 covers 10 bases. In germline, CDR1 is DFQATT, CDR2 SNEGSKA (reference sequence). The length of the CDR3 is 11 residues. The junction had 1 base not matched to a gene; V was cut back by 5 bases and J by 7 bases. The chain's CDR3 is CSAGDRGGYTF. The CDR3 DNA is TGCAGTGCTGGGGACAGGGGTGGCTACACCTTC.

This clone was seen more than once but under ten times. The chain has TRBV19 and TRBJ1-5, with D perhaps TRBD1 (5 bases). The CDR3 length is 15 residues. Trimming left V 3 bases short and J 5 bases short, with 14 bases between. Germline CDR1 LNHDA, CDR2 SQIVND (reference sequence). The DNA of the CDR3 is TGTGCCAGTAGTATCACCAGGGTGCTCGATCAGCCCCAGCATTTT. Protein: CASSITRVLDQPQHF.

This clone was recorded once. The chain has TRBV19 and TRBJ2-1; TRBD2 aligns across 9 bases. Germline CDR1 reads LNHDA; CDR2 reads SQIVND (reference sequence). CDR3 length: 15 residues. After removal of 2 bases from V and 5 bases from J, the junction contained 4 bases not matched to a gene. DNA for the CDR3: TGTGCCAGTAGTATACTAGCGGGATTGCACAATGAGCAGTTCTTC. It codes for CASSILAGLHNEQFF.

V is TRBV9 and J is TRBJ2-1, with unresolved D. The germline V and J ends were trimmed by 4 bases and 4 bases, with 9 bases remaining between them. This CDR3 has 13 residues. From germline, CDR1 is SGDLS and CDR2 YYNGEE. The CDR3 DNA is TGTGCCAGCAGCCCGACATCATACAATGAGCAGTTCTTC. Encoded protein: CASSPTSYNEQFF.

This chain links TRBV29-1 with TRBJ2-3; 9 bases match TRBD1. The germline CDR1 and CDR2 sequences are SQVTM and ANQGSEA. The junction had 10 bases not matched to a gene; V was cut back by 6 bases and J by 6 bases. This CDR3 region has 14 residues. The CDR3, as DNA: TGCAGCGTGGATAGGGACAGGGTGTCGGATACGCAGTATTTT. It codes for CSVDRDRVSDTQYF.

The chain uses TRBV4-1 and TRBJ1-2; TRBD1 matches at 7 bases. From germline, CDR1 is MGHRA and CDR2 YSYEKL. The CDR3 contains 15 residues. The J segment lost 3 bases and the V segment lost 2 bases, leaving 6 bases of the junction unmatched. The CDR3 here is CASSQISRGDYGYTF. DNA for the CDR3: TGCGCCAGCAGCCAAATTAGCAGGGGGGACTATGGCTACACCTTC.